One and the same sample provided the 9 T cell receptor beta chains below, sequenced in a study of tumor-infiltrating lymphocytes in primary liver carcinoma. A constant-region primer primed TCR beta cDNA synthesis from 400 to 600 ng of total RNA. Libraries for TCR beta were built through three nested multiplex PCR rounds, which together made up a slightly modified ARM-PCR procedure. Researchers ran the first two PCR rounds for roughly 10 cycles each with TRBV1-TRBV30 forward primers and a C-beta reverse primer. TCRdb passed the multiplex PCR reads through MiXCR, listing each CDR3 protein once. The sample holds 90,000 to 100,000 distinct CDR3 sequences, 69% seen once. The tissue used was unsorted bulk material of roughly 17-31 mg. RNA and DNA were co-extracted from it with the AllPrep DNA/RNA mini kit. Sequencing was carried out using liver tumor tissue from sampling region 5. Sample subset: tumor region T5, tumor centre. The origin of the receptors is a woman aged 55-69 years with primary liver carcinoma and hepatitis B virus infection.

Note on this clonotype: The junction does not match germline at one end; this may be a read error. J is TRBJ2-7 and V is TRBV13; TRBD1 or TRBD2 may be the D gene (5 bases each). The CDR3 spans 12 residues. Germline loops: CDR1 PRHDT, CDR2 FYEKMQ (reference sequence). CDR3 residues: CASSRGAYEHCF. The CDR3 coding sequence is TGTGCCAGCAGCCGAGGGGCTTACGAGCACTGCTTC.

V is TRBV28 and J is TRBJ2-1, with D possibly matching TRBD1 (5 bases). The CDR3 consists of 15 residues. The germline CDR1 and CDR2 sequences are MDHEN and SYDVKM. Trimming removed 7 bases from V and 0 bases from J, with 13 bases in between. CDR3 coding DNA: TGTGCCAGCAATTTCCCAGGGAACTCCTACAATGAGCAGTTCTTC. This encodes CASNFPGNSYNEQFF. Based on the CDR3 plus reference TRBV28 and TRBJ2-1, the full variable domain is DVKVTQSSRYLVKRTGEKVFLECVQDMDHENMFWYRQDPGLGLRLIYFSYDVKMKEKGDIPEGYSVSREKKERFSLILESASTNQTSMYLCASNFPGNSYNEQFFGPGTRLTVL.

The chain combines TRBV5-4 with TRBJ2-3; no clear D gene. This CDR3 has 13 amino acids. The germline V and J ends were trimmed by 9 bases and 6 bases, with 17 bases remaining between them. The germline CDR1 and CDR2 sequences are SGHNT and YYREEE (reference sequence). CDR3 amino acids: CAIGTPAVDTQYF. CDR3 nucleotide sequence: TGTGCCATCGGCACCCCGGCCGTCGATACGCAGTATTTT.

On this clonotype itself: The conserved final phenylalanine or tryptophan is absent from the CDR3, which likely points to a read error. The V and J genes are TRBV5-6 and TRBJ2-5; D may be TRBD2 (5 bases). The V and J ends lost 4 bases and 2 bases respectively, with 9 bases between them. CDR3 length equals 13 residues. Germline CDR1 and CDR2: SGHDT and YYEEEE. The CDR3 is CASSPRGQETQYL. The DNA for the CDR3 is TGTGCCAGCAGCCCAAGAGGGCAAGAGACCCAGTACTTA.

Remarks on this clonotype: The junction departs from germline at one end; a sequencing error may be responsible. V usage is TRBV12-3 or TRBV12-4 and J usage is TRBJ2-5; TRBD1 or TRBD2 may be the D gene (5 bases each). The CDR3 runs to 15 residues. The CDR3 DNA follows: TGTGCCCGCAGTTGTTCGTCCTCGAGGGGAGAGACCCAGTACTTC. Translation gives CARSCSSSRGETQYF.

A note on this clonotype: A much larger clone lies a single base off, so this may be a read error. This chain uses TRBV5-5 with TRBJ1-2; maybe TRBD1 (6 bases). Germline loops: CDR1 SGHKS, CDR2 YYEKEE (reference sequence). The CDR3 has 13 amino acids. The CDR3 sequence is CASSKGVGYGYAF. The CDR3, as DNA: TGTGCCAGCAGTAAGGGGGTCGGCTATGGCTACGCCTTC. The full variable domain, with the rest looked up from reference TRBV5-5 and TRBJ1-2, is DAGVTQSPTHLIKTRGQQVTLRCSPISGHKSVSWYQQVLGQGPQFIFQYYEKEERGRGNFPDRFSARQFPNYSSELNVNALLLGDSALYLCASSKGVGYGYAFGSGTRLTVV.

The chain recombines TRBV29-1 with TRBJ2-3; D not resolved. This CDR3 is built from 12 residues. V was clipped by 8 bases and J by 5 bases, with 14 bases between them. Germline V lookup: CDR1 SQVTM, CDR2 ANQGSEA. The CDR3 is CSLTGAGDTQYF. The DNA for the CDR3 is TGCAGCCTTACTGGCGCCGGAGATACGCAGTATTTT.

This clonotype has only a few counts. The rearrangement joins TRBV28 to TRBJ2-3; tentative D call: TRBD2 (5 bases). This CDR3 is built from 14 residues. Germline values: CDR1 MDHEN, CDR2 SYDVKM. With 2 bases removed from V and 1 base from J, the gap between germline ends came to 7 bases. The CDR3 is CASSLSSGTDTQYF. Here the CDR3 DNA reads TGTGCCAGCAGTTTAAGTAGCGGCACAGATACGCAGTATTTT.

Judged by abundance, this clonotype is medium-sized (0.01 to 0.1%). The chain links TRBV7-8 to TRBJ2-1; 13 nucleotides line up with TRBD2. CDR1 and CDR2 (germline): SGHVS, FQNEAQ. The CDR3 contains 15 residues. After removal of 6 bases from V and 8 bases from J, the junction contained 7 bases not matched to a gene. In DNA form, the CDR3 reads TGTGCCAGCAGATACGGGACTAGCGGGACTCATGAGCAGTTCTTC. Translating it yields CASRYGTSGTHEQFF.